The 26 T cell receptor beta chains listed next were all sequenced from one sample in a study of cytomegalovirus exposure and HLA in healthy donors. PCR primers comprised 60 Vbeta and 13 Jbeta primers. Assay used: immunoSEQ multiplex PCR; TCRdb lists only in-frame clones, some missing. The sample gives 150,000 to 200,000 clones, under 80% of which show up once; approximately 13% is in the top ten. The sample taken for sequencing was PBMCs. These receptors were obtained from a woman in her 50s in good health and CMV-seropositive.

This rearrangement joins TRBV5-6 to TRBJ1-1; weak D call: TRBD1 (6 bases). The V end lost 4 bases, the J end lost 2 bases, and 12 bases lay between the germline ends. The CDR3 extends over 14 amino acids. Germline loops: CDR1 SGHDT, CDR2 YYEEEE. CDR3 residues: CASSPLGGNTEAFF. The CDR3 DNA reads TGTGCCAGCAGCCCCTTAGGGGGTAACACTGAAGCTTTCTTT.

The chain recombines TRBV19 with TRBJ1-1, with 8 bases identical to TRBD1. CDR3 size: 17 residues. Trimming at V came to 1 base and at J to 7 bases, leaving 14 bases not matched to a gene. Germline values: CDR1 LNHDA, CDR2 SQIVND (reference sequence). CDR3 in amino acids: CASSIVRLRTGRDEAFF. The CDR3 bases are TGTGCCAGTAGTATAGTTAGGCTCAGGACAGGGAGGGATGAAGCTTTCTTT. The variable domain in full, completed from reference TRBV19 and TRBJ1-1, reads DGGITQSPKYLFRKEGQNVTLSCEQNLNHDAMYWYRQDPGQGLRLIYYSQIVNDFQKGDIAEGYSVSREKKESFPLTVTSAQKNPTAFYLCASSIVRLRTGRDEAFFGQGTRLTVV.

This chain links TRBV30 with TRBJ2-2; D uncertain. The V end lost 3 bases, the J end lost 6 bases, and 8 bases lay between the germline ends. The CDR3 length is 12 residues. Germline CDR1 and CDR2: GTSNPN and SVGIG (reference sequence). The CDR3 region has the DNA TGTGCCTGGAGGAGGTTTTCCGGGGAGCTGTTTTTT. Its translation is CAWRRFSGELFF.

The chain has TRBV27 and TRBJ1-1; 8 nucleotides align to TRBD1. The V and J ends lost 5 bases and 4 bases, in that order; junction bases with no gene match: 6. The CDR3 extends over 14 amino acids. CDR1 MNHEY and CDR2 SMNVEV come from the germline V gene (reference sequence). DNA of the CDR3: TGTGCCAGCAGTCAATGGGACAGGACCACTGAAGCTTTCTTT. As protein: CASSQWDRTTEAFF.

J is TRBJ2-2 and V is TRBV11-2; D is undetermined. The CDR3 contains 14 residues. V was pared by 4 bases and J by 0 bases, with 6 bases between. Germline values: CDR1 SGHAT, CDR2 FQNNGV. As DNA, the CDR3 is TGTGCCAGCAGCTCTCCTACGAACACCGGGGAGCTGTTTTTT. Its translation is CASSSPTNTGELFF.

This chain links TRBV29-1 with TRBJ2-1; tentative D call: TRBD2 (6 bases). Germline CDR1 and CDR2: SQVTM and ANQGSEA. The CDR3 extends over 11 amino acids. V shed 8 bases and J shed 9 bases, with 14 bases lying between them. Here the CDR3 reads CSTKEGSEQFF. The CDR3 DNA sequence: TGCAGCACAAAGGAGGGAAGTGAGCAGTTCTTC.

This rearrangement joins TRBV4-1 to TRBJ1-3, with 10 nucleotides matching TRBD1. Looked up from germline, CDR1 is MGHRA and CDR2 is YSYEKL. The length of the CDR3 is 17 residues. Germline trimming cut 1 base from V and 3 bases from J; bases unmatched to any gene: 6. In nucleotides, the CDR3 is TGCGCCAGCAGCCAAGGGGGACAGGGGATCTATGGAAACACCATATATTTT. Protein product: CASSQGGQGIYGNTIYF.

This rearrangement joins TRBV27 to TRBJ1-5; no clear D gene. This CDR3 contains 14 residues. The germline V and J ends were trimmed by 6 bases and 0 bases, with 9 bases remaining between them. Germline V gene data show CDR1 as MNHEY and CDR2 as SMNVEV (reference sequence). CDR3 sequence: CASRGGYSNQPQHF. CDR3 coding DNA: TGTGCCAGCAGGGGAGGATATAGCAATCAGCCCCAGCATTTT.

CDR3 sequence (DNA): TGTGCCAGTAGCTGGAGGATCGGCTACAATGAGCAGTTCTTC. Translating gives CASSWRIGYNEQFF. V is TRBV19 and J is TRBJ2-1, with a tentative D call TRBD2 (5 bases). Trimming left V 6 bases short and J 3 bases short, with 12 bases between. CDR1 and CDR2 from the germline V gene are LNHDA and SQIVND (reference sequence). The CDR3 consists of 14 residues.

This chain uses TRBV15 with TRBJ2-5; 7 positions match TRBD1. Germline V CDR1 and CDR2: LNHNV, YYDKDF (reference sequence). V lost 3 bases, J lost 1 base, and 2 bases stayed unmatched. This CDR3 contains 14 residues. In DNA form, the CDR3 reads TGTGCCACCAGCAGGACAGGGTTCCAAGAGACCCAGTACTTC. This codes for CATSRTGFQETQYF.

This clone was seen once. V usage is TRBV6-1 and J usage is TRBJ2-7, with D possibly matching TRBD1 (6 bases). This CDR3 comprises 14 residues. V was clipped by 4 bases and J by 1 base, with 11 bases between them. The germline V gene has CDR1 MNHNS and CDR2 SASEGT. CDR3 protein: CASSVPRGSYEQYF. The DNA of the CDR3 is TGTGCCAGCAGTGTCCCCAGGGGATCCTACGAGCAGTACTTC.

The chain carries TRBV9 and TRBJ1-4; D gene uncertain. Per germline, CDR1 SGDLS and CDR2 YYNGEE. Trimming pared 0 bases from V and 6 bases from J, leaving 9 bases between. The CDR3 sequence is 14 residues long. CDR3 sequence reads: CASSVGSWDEKLFF. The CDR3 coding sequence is TGTGCCAGCAGCGTAGGGAGTTGGGATGAAAAACTGTTTTTT. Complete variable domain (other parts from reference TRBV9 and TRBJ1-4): DSGVTQTPKHLITATGQRVTLRCSPRSGDLSVYWYQQSLDQGLQFLIQYYNGEERAKGNILERFSAQQFPDLHSELNLSSLELGDSALYFCASSVGSWDEKLFFGSGTQLSVL.

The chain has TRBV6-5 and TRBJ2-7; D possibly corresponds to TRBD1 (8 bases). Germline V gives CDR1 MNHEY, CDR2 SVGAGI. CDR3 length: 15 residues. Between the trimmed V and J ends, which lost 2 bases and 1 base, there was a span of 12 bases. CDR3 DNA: TGTGCCAGCAGTTACGACAGGGGAGGGTCCTACGAGCAGTACTTC. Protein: CASSYDRGGSYEQYF.

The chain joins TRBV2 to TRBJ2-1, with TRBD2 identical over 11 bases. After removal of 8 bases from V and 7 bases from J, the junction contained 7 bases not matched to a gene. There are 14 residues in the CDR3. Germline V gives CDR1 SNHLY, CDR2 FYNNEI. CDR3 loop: CASVIAGGPNEQFF. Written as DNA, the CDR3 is TGTGCCAGCGTGATAGCGGGAGGGCCAAATGAGCAGTTCTTC.

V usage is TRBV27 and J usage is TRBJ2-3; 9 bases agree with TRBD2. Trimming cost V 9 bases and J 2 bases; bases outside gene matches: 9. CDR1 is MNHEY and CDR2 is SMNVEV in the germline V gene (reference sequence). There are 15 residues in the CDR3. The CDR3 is CASTVAGAFTDTQYF. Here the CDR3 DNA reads TGTGCCAGTACAGTAGCGGGGGCCTTCACAGATACGCAGTATTTT.

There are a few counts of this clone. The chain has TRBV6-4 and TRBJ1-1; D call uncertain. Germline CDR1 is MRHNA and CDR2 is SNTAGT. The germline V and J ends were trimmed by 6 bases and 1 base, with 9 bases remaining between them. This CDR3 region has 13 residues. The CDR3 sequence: CASRKQENTEAFF. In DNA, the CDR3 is TGTGCCAGCAGGAAACAAGAGAACACTGAAGCTTTCTTT.

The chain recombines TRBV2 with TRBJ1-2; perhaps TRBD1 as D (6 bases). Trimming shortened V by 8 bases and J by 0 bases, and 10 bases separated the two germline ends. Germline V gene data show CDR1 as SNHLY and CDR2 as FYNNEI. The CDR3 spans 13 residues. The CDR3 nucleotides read TGTGCCAGCCATAGGGGGACTAACTATGGCTACACCTTC. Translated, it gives CASHRGTNYGYTF.

The CDR3 DNA reads as TGTGCCAGCAGGTCGACACTAGCGGGGATGAAGTGGGGGACCCAGTACTTC. Its protein is CASRSTLAGMKWGTQYF. The chain recombines TRBV2 with TRBJ2-5; 10 bases align to TRBD2. Germline CDR1 and CDR2: SNHLY and FYNNEI. CDR3 length: 17 residues. The ends lost 6 bases at V and 7 bases at J; junction bases unmatched: 17.

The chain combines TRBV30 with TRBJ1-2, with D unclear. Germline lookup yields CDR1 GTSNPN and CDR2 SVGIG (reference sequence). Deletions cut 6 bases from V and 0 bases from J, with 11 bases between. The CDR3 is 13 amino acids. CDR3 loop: CACQQKANYGYTF. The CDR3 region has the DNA TGTGCCTGTCAACAGAAAGCTAACTATGGCTACACCTTC.

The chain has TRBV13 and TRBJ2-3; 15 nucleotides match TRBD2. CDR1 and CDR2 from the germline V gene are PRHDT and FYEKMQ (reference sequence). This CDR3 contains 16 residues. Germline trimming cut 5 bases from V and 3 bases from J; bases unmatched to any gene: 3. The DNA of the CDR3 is TGTGCCAGCAGCCAAGGACTAGCGGGGGGGACAGATACGCAGTATTTT. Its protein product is CASSQGLAGGTDTQYF.

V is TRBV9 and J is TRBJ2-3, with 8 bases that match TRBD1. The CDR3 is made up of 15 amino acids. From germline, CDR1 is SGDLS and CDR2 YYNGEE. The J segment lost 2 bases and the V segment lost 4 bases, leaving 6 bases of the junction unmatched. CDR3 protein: CASSLRQGLTDTQYF. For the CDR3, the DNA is TGTGCCAGCAGCCTTCGACAGGGGCTCACAGATACGCAGTATTTT.

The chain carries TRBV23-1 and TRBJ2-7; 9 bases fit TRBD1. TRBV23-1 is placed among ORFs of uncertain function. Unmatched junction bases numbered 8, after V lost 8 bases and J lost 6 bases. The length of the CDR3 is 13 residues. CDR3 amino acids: CASRRDRVSEQYF. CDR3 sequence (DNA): TGCGCCAGCCGCCGGGACAGGGTAAGCGAGCAGTACTTC.

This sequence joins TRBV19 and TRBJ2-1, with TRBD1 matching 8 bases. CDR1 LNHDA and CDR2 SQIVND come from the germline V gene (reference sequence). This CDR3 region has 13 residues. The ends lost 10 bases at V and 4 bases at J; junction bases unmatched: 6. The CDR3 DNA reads TGTGCCACTAAGACAGGGGCATACAATGAGCAGTTCTTC. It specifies CATKTGAYNEQFF.

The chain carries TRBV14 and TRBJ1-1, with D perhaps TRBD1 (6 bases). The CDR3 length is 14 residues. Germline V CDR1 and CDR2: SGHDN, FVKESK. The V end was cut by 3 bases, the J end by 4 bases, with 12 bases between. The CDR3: CASSHLGGLTEAFF. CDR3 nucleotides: TGTGCCAGCAGCCACCTGGGGGGGCTCACTGAAGCTTTCTTT.

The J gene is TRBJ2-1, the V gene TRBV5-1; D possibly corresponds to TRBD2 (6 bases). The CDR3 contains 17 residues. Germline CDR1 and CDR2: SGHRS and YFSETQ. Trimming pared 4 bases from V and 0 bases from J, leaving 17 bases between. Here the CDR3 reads CASSQDPSVSSYNEQFF. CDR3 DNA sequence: TGCGCCAGCAGCCAAGATCCTAGCGTCAGCTCCTACAATGAGCAGTTCTTC.

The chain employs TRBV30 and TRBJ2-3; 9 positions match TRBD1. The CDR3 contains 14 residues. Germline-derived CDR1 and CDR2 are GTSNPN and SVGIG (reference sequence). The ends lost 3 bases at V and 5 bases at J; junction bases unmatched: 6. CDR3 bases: TGTGCCTGGAGCTTACAGGGGGCAAAAGATACGCAGTATTTT. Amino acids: CAWSLQGAKDTQYF.